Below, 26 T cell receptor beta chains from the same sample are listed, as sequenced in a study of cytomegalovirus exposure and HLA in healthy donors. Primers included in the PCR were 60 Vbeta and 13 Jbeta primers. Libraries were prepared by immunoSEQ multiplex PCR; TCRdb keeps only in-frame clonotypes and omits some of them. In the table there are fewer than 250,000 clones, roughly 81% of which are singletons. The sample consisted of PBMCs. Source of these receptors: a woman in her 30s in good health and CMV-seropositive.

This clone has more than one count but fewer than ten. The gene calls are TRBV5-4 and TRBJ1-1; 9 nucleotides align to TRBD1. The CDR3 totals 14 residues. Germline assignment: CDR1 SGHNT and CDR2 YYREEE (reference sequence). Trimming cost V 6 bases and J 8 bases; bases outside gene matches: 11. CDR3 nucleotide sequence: TGTGCCAGCAAGTCGGGACAGGGTTCTCGCGAAGCTTTCTTT. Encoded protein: CASKSGQGSREAFF.

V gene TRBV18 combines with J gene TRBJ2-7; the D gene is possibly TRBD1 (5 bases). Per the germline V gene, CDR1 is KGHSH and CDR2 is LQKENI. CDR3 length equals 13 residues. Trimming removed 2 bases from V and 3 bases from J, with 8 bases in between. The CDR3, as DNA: TGTGCCAGCTCACCAGACAGAAACTACGAGCAGTACTTC. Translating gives CASSPDRNYEQYF.

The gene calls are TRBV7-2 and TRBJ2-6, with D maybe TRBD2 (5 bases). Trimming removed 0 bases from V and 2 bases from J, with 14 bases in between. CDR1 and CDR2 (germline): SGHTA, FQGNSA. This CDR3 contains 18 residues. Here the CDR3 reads CASSLASRGRTGANVLTF. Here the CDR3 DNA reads TGTGCCAGCAGCTTAGCAAGCCGAGGGCGGACTGGGGCCAACGTCCTGACTTTC.

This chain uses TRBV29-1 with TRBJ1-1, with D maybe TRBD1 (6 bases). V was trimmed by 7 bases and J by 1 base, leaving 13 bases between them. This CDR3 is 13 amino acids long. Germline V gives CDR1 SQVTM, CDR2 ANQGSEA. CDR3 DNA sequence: TGCAGCGGGCGACAGGCACAGAACACTGAAGCTTTCTTT. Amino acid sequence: CSGRQAQNTEAFF.

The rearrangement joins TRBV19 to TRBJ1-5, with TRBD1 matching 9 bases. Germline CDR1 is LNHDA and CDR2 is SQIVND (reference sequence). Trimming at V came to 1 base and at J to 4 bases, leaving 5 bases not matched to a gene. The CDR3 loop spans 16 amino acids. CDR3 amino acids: CASSIVGGTGNQPQHF. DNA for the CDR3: TGTGCCAGTAGTATAGTAGGGGGGACAGGGAATCAGCCCCAGCATTTT. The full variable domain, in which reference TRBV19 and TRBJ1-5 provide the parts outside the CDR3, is DGGITQSPKYLFRKEGQNVTLSCEQNLNHDAMYWYRQDPGQGLRLIYYSQIVNDFQKGDIAEGYSVSREKKESFPLTVTSAQKNPTAFYLCASSIVGGTGNQPQHFGDGTRLSIL.

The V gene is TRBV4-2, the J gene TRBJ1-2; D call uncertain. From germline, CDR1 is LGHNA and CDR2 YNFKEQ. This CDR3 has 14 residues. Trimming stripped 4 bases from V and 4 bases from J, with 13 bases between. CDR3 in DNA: TGTGCCAGCAGCCCCGGGGTCGGATCCTATGGCTACACCTTC. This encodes CASSPGVGSYGYTF.

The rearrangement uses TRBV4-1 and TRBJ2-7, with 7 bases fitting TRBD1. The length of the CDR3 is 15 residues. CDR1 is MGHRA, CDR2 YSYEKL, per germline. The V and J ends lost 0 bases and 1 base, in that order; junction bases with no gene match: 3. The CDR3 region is CASSQEWDSSYEQYF. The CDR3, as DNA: TGCGCCAGCAGCCAAGAGTGGGACAGTTCCTACGAGCAGTACTTC.

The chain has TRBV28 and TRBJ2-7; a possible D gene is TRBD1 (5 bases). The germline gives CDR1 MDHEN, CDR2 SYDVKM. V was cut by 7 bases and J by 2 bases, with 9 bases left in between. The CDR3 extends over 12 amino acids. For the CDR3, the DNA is TGTGCCAGCAAGGACAATACCTACGAGCAGTACTTC. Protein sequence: CASKDNTYEQYF.

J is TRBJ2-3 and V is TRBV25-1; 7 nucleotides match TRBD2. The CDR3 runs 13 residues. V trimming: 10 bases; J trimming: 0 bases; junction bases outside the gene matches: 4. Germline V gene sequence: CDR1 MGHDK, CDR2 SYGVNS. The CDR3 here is CAIQAGSTDTQYF. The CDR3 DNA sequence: TGTGCCATCCAAGCGGGAAGCACAGATACGCAGTATTTT.

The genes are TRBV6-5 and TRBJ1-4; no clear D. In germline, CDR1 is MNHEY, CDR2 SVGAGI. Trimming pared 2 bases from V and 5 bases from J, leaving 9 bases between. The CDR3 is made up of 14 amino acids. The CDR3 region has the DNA TGTGCCAGCAGTTACGGCCAGAACAATGAAAAACTGTTTTTT. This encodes CASSYGQNNEKLFF.

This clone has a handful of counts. The CDR3 DNA is TGCGCCAGCAGCTTTCCGACAGGTGAGCAGTTCTTC. The encoded protein is CASSFPTGEQFF. The chain employs TRBV5-1 and TRBJ2-1, with a possible D match to TRBD1 (6 bases). Trimming left V 2 bases short and J 9 bases short, with 9 bases between. Germline-derived CDR1 and CDR2 are SGHRS and YFSETQ. This CDR3 contains 12 residues.

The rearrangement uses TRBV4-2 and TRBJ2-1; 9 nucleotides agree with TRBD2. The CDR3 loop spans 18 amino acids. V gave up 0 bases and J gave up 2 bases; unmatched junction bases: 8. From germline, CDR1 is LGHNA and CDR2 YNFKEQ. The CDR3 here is CASSQDASGTKPYNEQFF. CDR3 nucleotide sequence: TGTGCCAGCAGCCAAGATGCTAGCGGGACAAAACCCTACAATGAGCAGTTCTTC.

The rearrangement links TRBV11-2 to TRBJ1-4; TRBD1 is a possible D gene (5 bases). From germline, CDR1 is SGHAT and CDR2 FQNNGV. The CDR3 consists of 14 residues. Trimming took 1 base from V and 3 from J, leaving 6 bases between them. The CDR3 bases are TGTGCCAGCAGCTTAGGGGGCCCTAATGAAAAACTGTTTTTT. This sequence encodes CASSLGGPNEKLFF.

The CDR3 DNA is TGCGCCAGCAGTGATACCGGGAGTTCCTACGAGCAGTACTTC. It encodes CASSDTGSSYEQYF. The chain couples TRBV10-1 to TRBJ2-7, with TRBD2 as a possible D gene (6 bases). Trimming removed 3 bases from V and 1 base from J, with 10 bases in between. Germline V gives CDR1 WNHNN, CDR2 SYGVQD (reference sequence). This CDR3 spans 14 amino acids.

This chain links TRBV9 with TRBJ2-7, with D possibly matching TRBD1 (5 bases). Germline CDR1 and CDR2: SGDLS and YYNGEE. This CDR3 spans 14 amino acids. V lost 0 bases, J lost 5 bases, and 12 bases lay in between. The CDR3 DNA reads TGTGCCAGCAGCGTAGCTCCAGGGATCAACGAGCAGTACTTC. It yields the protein CASSVAPGINEQYF.

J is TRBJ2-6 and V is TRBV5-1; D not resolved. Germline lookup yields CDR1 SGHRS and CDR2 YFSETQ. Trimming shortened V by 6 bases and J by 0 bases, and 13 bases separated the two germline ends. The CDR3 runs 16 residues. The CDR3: CASKRTSVSGANVLTF. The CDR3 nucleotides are TGCGCCAGCAAGCGTACATCTGTCTCTGGGGCCAACGTCCTGACTTTC.

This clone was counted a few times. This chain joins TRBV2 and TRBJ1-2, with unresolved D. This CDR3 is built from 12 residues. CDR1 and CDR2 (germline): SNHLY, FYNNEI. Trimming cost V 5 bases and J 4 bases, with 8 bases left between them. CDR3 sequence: CASSSSLYGYTF. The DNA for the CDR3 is TGTGCCAGCAGTTCAAGCCTCTATGGCTACACCTTC.

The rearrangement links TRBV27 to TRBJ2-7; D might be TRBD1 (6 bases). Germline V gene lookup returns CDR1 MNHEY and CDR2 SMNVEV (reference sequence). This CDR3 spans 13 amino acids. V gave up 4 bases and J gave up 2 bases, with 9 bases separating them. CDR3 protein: CASSYRTAYEQYF. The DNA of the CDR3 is TGTGCCAGCAGTTATAGGACAGCCTACGAGCAGTACTTC.

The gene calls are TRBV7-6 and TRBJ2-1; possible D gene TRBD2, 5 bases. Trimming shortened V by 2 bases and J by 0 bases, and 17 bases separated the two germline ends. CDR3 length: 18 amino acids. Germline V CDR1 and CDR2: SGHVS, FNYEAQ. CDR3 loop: CASSLSSASPTSYNEQFF. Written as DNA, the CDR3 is TGTGCCAGCAGCTTAAGTTCGGCTAGCCCCACCTCCTACAATGAGCAGTTCTTC. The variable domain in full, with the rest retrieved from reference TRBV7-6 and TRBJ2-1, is GAGVSQSPRYKVTKRGQDVALRCDPISGHVSLYWYRQALGQGPEFLTYFNYEAQQDKSGLPNDRFSAERPEGSISTLTIQRTEQRDSAMYRCASSLSSASPTSYNEQFFGPGTRLTVL.

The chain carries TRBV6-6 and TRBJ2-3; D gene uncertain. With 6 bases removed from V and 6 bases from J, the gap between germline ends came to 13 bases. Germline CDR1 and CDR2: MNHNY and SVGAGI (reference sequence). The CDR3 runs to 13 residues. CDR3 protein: CASRLLGSDTQYF. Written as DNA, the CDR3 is TGTGCCAGCAGACTCCTAGGTTCCGATACGCAGTATTTT.

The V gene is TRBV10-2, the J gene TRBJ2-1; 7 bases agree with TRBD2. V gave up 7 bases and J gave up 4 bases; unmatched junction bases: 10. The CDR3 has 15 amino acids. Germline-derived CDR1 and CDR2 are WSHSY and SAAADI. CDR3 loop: CASTYREAYYNEQFF. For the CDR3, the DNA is TGCGCCAGCACCTATCGGGAGGCTTATTACAATGAGCAGTTCTTC.

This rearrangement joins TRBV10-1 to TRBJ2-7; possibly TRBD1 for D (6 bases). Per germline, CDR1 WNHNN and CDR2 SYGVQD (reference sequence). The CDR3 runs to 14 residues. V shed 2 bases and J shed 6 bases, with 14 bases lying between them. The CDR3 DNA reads TGCGCCAGCAGTGAGAGGGTCTTGGGGGCCGAGCAGTACTTC. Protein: CASSERVLGAEQYF.

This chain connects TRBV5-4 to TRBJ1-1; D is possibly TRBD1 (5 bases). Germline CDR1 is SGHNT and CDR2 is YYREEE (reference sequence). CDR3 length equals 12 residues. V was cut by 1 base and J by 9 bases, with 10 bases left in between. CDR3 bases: TGTGCCAGCAGCTTGTCGGGGGTTAAAGCTTTCTTT. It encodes CASSLSGVKAFF.

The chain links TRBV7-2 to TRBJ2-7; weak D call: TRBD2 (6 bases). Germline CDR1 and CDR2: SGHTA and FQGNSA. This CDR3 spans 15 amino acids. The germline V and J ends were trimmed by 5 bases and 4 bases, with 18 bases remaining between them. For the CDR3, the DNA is TGTGCCAGCAGCCCGGGACTCCGGAGTTTATACGAGCAGTACTTC. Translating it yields CASSPGLRSLYEQYF.

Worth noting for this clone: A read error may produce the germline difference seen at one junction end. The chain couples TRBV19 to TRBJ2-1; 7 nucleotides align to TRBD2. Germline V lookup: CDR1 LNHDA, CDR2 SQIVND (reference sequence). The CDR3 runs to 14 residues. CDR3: CASSNWGGHNEQFF. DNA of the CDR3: TGTGCCAGCAGTAATTGGGGGGGTCACAATGAGCAGTTCTTC.

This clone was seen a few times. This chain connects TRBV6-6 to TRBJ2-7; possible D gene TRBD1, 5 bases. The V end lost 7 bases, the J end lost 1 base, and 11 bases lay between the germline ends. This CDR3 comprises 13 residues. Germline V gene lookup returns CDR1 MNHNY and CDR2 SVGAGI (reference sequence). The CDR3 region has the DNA TGTGCCAGCAACGCGGACACGTCCTACGAGCAGTACTTC. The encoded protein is CASNADTSYEQYF.